The present entry profiles one TCR beta chain with its context. The sample comes from a study of CD8 T cells in Susac syndrome. The RNA, about 0.5 to 1 ug, was put through reverse transcription using random hexamers. One entry per CDR3 protein results from TCRdb running MiXCR on the immunoSEQ multiplex PCR reads. The sample has some 150,000 distinct CDR3 sequences, less than 97% seen once. The CDR3 has 13 amino acids. Trimming took off 1 base at V and 4 bases at J, with 10 bases between the two ends. Looked up from germline, CDR1 is GTSNPN and CDR2 is SVGIG (reference sequence). From blood CD8+ and CD4+ T cells, the TCR beta chain was sequenced. Through negative isolation, CD4+ and CD8+ T cells were obtained, while TEMRA cells were enriched using FACS.

The V call is TRBV30, the J call TRBJ1-1; D is possibly TRBD1 (5 bases). The sequence came from a human donor with multiple sclerosis. Sequences were obtained from CD8+ T cells from PBMCs. The CDR3: CAWSEGQGTEAFF. The CDR3 DNA sequence: TGTGCCTGGAGTGAGGGGCAGGGCACTGAAGCTTTCTTT.